The T cell receptor (beta chain) under discussion was sequenced for a study of cytomegalovirus exposure and HLA in healthy donors. The primer mix had 60 Vbeta and 13 Jbeta primers. Here immunoSEQ multiplex PCR was the method, and the copy in TCRdb shows in-frame clones only, minus some. The data show 110,000 to 150,000 clones, around 82% seen once. Study observations and caveats: Reports indicate that TCR beta sequences accurately predicted the HLA-A and HLA-B alleles of most subjects. Common viral pathogens were later found to be apparently linked to several of the most significant clusters. Researchers reported in a later analysis that a missense DCLRE1C variant was tied to TCR beta V- and J-gene trimming.

CDR1 SGHAT and CDR2 FQNNGV come from the germline V gene. The CDR3 consists of 16 residues. V was clipped by 0 bases and J by 3 bases, with 14 bases between them. As for this clone: The antigen is undetermined.

Regarding donors, all were healthy bone marrow donors. Material for sequencing was PBMCs. The chain employs TRBV11-2 and TRBJ1-2; TRBD1 is a possible D gene (5 bases). The TCR comes from a woman younger than 30 in good health and CMV-seropositive. CDR3 amino acids: CASSLDRSRQYYGYTF. The CDR3 region has the DNA TGTGCCAGCAGCTTAGATAGAAGCCGACAGTACTATGGCTACACCTTC.